These 7 T cell receptor beta chains were sequenced from one sample in a study of spatial heterogeneity in lung cancer. Time point given: sample taken at primary tumor resection. TCRdb re-called the 5' RACE reads through MiXCR, storing one row per CDR3 protein. The sample comprises more than 7,500 distinct CDR3 sequences, approximately 4.9% of which are singletons, and about 27% rests with the top ten. Source: PBMCs, taken at surgery. The receptors shown here come from a male donor with early-stage non-small cell lung cancer.

This clonotype came up many times. V is TRBV5-1 and J is TRBJ2-7; no reliable D call. This CDR3 has 12 residues. Germline assignment: CDR1 SGHRS and CDR2 YFSETQ. The V end lost 4 bases, the J end lost 0 bases, and 5 bases lay between the germline ends. The CDR3 coding sequence is TGCGCCAGCAGCCCGAGCTCCTACGAGCAGTACTTC. As protein: CASSPSSYEQYF.

The table lists this clonotype with many counts. The genes are TRBV2 and TRBJ1-2; 7 bases fit TRBD1. The germline V gene has CDR1 SNHLY and CDR2 FYNNEI. Trimming removed 5 bases from V and 8 bases from J; junction bases left unmatched: 5. This CDR3 contains 12 residues. The CDR3 sequence: CASSLDRRGYTF. The CDR3 DNA is TGTGCCAGCAGTTTGGACAGGCGGGGCTACACCTTC. The full variable domain, its missing parts supplied by reference TRBV2 and TRBJ1-2, is EPEVTQTPSHQVTQMGQEVILRCVPISNHLYFYWYRQILGQKVEFLVSFYNNEISEKSEIFDDQFSVERPDGSNFTLKIRSTKLEDSAMYFCASSLDRRGYTFGSGTRLTVV.

There are a few counts of this clonotype. The V and J genes are TRBV7-2 and TRBJ2-3; D remains ambiguous. Per germline, CDR1 SGHTA and CDR2 FQGNSA. The length of the CDR3 is 14 residues. The V gene lost 4 bases and the J gene lost 1 base, with 9 bases spanning the gap. The CDR3 region is CASSSGGGTDTQYF. The CDR3 DNA sequence: TGTGCCAGCAGCTCCGGTGGGGGCACAGATACGCAGTATTTT.

Comment on this clonotype: A much larger clone is a single base away; this may be a read error. This chain connects TRBV28 to TRBJ2-5, with TRBD2 as a possible D gene (7 bases). Per germline, CDR1 MDHEN and CDR2 SYDVKM. This CDR3 contains 15 residues. The chain's CDR3 is CANSGFAGAQETQYF. In nucleotides, the CDR3 is TGTGCCAACAGTGGATTTGCGGGGGCGCAGGAGACCCAGTACTTC.

This clonotype was detected ten times or more. The chain is built from TRBV12-3 or TRBV12-4 and TRBJ1-1; D remains ambiguous. The CDR3 is 13 residues long. The V gene lost 6 bases and the J gene lost 5 bases, with 13 bases spanning the gap. As DNA, the CDR3 is TGTGCCAGCAGCACCCTCTCGGGGACTGAAGCTTTCTTT. Translation gives CASSTLSGTEAFF.

The table lists this clonotype with many counts. The chain uses TRBV7-2 and TRBJ2-5, with D possibly called TRBD1 or TRBD2 (5 bases each). CDR1 SGHTA and CDR2 FQGNSA come from the germline V gene. This CDR3 comprises 14 residues. Trimming cost V 1 base and J 5 bases, with 11 bases left between them. CDR3 sequence (DNA): TGTGCCAGCAGCTTAGGGGGCGGACTTGAGACCCAGTACTTC. Translation: CASSLGGGLETQYF.

By share, this clonotype counts as medium-sized. The V gene is TRBV28, the J gene TRBJ2-5; D may correspond to TRBD1 or TRBD2 (5 bases each). Trimming removed 5 bases at V and 1 base at J, with 11 bases between. CDR1 and CDR2 from the germline V gene are MDHEN and SYDVKM. The CDR3 length is 14 residues. This chain's CDR3 is CASSAWGFQETQYF. The CDR3 DNA reads as TGTGCCAGCAGTGCCTGGGGGTTCCAAGAGACCCAGTACTTC.